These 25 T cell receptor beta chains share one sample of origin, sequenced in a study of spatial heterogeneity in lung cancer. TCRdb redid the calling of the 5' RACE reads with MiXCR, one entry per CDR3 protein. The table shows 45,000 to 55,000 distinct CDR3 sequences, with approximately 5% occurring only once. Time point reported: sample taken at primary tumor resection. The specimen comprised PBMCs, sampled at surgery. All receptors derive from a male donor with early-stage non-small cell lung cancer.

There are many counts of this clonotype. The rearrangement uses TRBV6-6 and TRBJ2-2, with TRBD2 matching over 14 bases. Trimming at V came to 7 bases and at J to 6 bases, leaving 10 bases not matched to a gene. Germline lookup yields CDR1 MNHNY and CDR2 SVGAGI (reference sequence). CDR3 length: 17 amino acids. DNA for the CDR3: TGTGCCAGCACCGGGACTAGCGGGAGAGAGCGAGCCGGGGAGCTGTTTTTT. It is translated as CASTGTSGRERAGELFF.

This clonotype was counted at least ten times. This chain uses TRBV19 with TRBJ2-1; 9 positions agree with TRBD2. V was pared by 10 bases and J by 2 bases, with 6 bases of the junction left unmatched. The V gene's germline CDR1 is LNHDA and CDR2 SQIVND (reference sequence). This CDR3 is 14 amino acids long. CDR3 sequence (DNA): TGTGCCATTGAGGGCGGGAGGGCCTACAATGAGCAGTTCTTC. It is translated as CAIEGGRAYNEQFF.

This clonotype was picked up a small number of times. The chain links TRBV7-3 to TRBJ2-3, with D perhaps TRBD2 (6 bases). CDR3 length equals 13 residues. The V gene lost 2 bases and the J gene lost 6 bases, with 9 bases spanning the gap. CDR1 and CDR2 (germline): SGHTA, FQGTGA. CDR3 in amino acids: CASSLPGLDTQYF. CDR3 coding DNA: TGTGCCAGCAGCTTACCGGGACTGGATACGCAGTATTTT. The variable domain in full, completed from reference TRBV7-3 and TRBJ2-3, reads GAGVSQTPSNKVTEKGKYVELRCDPISGHTALYWYRQSLGQGPEFLIYFQGTGAADDSGLPNDRFFAVRPEGSVSTLKIQRTERGDSAVYLCASSLPGLDTQYFGPGTRLTVL.

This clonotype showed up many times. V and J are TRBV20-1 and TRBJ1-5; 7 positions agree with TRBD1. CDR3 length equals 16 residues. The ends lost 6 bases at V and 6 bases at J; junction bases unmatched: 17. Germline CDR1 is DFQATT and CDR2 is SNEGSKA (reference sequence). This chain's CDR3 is CSATPGGRGEGQPQHF. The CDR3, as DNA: TGCAGTGCCACCCCCGGGGGCAGGGGGGAAGGTCAGCCCCAGCATTTT.

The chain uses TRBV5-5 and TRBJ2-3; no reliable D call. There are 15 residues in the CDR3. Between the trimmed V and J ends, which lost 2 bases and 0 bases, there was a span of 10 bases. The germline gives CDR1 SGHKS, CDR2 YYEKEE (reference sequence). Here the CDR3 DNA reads TGTGCCAGCAGCTTTTCCGGCCATAGCACAGATACGCAGTATTTT. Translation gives CASSFSGHSTDTQYF.

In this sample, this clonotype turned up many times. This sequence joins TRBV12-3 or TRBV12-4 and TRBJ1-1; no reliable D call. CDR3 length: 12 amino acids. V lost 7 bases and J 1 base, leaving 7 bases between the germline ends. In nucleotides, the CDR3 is TGTGCCAGCATCGGAGGGAACACTGAAGCTTTCTTT. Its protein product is CASIGGNTEAFF.

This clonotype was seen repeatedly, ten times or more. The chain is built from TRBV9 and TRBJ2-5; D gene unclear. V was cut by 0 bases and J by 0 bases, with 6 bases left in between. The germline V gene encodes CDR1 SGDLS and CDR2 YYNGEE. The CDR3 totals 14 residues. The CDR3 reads CASSVAQDQETQYF. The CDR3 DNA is TGTGCCAGCAGCGTAGCTCAGGACCAAGAGACCCAGTACTTC.

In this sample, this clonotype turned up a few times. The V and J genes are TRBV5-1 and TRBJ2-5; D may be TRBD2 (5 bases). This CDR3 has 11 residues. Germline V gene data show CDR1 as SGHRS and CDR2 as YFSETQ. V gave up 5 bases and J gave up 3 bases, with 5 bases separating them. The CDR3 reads CASRGEETQYF. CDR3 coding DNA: TGCGCCAGCAGGGGAGAAGAGACCCAGTACTTC.

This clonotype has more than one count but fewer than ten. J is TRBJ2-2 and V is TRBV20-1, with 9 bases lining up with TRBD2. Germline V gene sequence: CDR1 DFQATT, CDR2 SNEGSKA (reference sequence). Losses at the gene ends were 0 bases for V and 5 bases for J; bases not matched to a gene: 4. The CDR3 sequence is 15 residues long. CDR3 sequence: CSARDSGSRTGELFF. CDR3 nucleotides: TGCAGTGCTAGAGATAGCGGGAGCAGAACCGGGGAGCTGTTTTTT.

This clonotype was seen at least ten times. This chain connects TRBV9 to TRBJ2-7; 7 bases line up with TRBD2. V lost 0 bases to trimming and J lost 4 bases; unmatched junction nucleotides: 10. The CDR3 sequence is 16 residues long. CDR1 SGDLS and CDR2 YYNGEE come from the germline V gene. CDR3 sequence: CASSVVDEGGPYEQYF. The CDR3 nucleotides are TGTGCCAGCAGCGTAGTTGACGAGGGAGGGCCATACGAGCAGTACTTC.

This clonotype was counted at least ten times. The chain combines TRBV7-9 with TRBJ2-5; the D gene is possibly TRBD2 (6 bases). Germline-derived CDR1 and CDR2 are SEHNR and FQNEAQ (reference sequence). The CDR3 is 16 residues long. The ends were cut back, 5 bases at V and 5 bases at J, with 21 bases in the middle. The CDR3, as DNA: TGTGCCAGCAGCCGTTCGGGACTGGGGAGTGGGGAGACCCAGTACTTC. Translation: CASSRSGLGSGETQYF.

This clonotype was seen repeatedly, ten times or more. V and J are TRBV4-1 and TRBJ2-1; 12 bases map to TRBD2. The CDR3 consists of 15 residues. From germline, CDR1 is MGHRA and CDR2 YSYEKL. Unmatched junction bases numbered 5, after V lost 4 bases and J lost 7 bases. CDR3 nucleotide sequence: TGCGCCAGCAGCCCTGGACTAGCGGGATGGAATGAGCAGTTCTTC. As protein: CASSPGLAGWNEQFF.

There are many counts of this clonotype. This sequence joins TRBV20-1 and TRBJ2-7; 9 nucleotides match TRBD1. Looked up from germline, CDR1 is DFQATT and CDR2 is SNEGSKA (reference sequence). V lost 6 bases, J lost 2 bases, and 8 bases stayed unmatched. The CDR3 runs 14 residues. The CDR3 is CSATGTGSPYEQYF. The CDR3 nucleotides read TGCAGTGCAACAGGGACAGGGTCCCCCTACGAGCAGTACTTC.

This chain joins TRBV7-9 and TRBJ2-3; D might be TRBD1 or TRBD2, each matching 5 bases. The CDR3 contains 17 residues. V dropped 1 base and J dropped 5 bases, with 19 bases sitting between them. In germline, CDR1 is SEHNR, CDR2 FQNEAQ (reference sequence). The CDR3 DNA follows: TGTGCCAGCAGCTTAGATTTTGACGGGGCAACTGTAGATACGCAGTATTTT. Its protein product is CASSLDFDGATVDTQYF.

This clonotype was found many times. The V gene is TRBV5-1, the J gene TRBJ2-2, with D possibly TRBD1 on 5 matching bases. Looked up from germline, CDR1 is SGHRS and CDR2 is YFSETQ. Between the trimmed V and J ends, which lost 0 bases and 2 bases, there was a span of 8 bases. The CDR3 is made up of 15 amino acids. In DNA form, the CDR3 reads TGCGCCAGCAGCTTGGGACAGCTTAACACCGGGGAGCTGTTTTTT. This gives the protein CASSLGQLNTGELFF.

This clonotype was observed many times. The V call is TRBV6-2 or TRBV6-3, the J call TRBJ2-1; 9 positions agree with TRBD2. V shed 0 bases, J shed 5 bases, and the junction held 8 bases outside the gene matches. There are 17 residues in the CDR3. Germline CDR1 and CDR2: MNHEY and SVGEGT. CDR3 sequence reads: CASSYSSSGRFHNEQFF. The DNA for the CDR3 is TGTGCCAGCAGTTACTCGAGTAGCGGGAGATTCCACAATGAGCAGTTCTTC.

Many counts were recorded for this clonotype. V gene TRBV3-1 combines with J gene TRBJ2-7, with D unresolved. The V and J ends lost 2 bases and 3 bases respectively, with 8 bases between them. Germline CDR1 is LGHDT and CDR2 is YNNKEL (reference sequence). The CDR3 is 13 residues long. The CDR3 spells CASSQFLSYEQYF. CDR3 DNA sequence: TGTGCCAGCAGCCAATTCCTTAGCTACGAGCAGTACTTC.

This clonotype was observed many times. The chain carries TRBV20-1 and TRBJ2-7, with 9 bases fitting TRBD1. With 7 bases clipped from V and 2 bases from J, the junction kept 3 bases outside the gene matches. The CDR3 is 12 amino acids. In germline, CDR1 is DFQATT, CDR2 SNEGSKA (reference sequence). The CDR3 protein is CSGGTGTYEQYF. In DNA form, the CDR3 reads TGCAGTGGGGGGACAGGGACCTACGAGCAGTACTTC.

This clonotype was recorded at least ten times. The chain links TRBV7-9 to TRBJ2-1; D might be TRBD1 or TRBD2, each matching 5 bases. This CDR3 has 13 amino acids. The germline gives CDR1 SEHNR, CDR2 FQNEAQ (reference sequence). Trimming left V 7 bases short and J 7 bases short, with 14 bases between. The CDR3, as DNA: TGTGCCAGCAACGCCGGGACCAAGAATGAGCAGTTCTTC. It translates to CASNAGTKNEQFF.

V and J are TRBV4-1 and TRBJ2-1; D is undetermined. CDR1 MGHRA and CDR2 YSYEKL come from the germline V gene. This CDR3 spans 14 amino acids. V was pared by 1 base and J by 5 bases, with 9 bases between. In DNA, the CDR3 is TGCGCCAGCAGCCAAGGGTCTGTTAACAATGAGCAGTTCTTC. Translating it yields CASSQGSVNNEQFF.

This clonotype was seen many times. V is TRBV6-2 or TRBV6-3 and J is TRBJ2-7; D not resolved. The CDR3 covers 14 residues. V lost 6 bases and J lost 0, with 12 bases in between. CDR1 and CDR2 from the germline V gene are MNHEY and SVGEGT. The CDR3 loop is CASSSPRSSYEQYF. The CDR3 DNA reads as TGTGCCAGCAGCTCCCCCCGGAGCTCCTACGAGCAGTACTTC.

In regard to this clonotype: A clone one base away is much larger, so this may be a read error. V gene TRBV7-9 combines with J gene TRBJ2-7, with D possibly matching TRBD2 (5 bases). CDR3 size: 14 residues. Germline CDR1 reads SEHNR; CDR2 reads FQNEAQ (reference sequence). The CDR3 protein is CAGSLAGVVDEQYF. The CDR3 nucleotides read TGTGCCGGCAGCTTAGCCGGGGTAGTTGACGAGCAGTACTTC. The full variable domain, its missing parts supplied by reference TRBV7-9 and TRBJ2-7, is DTGVSQNPRHKITKRGQNVTFRCDPISEHNRLYWYRQTLGQGPEFLTYFQNEAQLEKSRLLSDRFSAERPKGSFSTLEIQRTEQGDSAMYLCAGSLAGVVDEQYFGPGTRLTVT.

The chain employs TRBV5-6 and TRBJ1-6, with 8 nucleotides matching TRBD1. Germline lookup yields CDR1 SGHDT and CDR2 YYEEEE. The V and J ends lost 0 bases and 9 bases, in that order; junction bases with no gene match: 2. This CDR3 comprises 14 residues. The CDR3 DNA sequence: TGTGCCAGCAGCTTGGCAGGGGGCGGTTCACCCCTCCACTTT. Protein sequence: CASSLAGGGSPLHF.

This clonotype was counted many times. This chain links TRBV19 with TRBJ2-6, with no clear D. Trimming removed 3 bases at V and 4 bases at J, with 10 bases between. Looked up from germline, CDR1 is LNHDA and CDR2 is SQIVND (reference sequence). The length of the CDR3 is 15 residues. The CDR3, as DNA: TGTGCCAGTAGTATCGGAAGTGGAGGGGCCAACGTCCTGACTTTC. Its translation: CASSIGSGGANVLTF.

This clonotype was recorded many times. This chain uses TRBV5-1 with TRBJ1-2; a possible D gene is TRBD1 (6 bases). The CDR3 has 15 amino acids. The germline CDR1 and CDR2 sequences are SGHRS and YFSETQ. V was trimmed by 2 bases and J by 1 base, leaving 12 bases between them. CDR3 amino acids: CASSLPGADNYGYTF. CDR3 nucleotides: TGCGCCAGCAGCTTACCGGGGGCGGATAACTATGGCTACACCTTC. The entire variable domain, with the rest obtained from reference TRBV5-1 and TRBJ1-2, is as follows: KAGVTQTPRYLIKTRGQQVTLSCSPISGHRSVSWYQQTPGQGLQFLFEYFSETQRNKGNFPGRFSGRQFSNSRSEMNVSTLELGDSALYLCASSLPGADNYGYTFGSGTRLTVV.